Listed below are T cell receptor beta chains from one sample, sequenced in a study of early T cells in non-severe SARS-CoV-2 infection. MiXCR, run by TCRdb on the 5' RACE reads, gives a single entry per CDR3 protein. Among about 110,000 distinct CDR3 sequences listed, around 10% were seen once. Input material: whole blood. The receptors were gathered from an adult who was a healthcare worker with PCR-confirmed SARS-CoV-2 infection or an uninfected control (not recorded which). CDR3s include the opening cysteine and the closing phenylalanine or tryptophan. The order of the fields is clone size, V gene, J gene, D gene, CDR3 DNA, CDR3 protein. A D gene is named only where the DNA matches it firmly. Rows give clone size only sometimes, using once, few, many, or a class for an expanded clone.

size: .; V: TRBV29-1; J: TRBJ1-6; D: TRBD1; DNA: TGCAGCGCTGGGACAGGGAATTCACCCCTCCACTTT; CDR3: CSAGTGNSPLHF
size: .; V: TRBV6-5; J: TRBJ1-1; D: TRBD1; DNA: TGTGCCAGCCGGGACAGGGGGCTAACTGAAGCTTTCTTT; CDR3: CASRDRGLTEAFF
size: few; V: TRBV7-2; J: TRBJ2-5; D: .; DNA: TGTGCCAGCAGCTTATGGGACTGGGCGGGGGAGACCCAGTACTTC; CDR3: CASSLWDWAGETQYF
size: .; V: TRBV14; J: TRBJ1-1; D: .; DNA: TGTGCCAGCAGCCAAAACGTGGGACTGATGAACACTGAAGCTTTCTTT; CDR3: CASSQNVGLMNTEAFF
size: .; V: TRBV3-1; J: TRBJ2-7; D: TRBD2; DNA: TGTGCCAGCAGCCCAGCTGAAGTCCTACTAGCGGACTACGAGCAGTACTTC; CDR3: CASSPAEVLLADYEQYF
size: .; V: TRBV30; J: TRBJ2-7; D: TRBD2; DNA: TGTGCCTGGAGTCCCCTAGCGGGGACCTCCTACGAGCAGTACTTC; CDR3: CAWSPLAGTSYEQYF
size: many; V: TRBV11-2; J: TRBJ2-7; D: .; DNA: TGTGCCAGCAGCTTGTACCCCAGGGGAGTTTCCTACGAGCAGTACTTC; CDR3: CASSLYPRGVSYEQYF
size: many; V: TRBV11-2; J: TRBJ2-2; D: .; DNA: TGTGCCAGCAGCTTCGGGACCGTTTTAGGGGAGCTGTTTTTT; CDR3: CASSFGTVLGELFF
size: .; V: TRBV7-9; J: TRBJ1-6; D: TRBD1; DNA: TGTGCCAGCAGCTCGACAGGGGGCTCGGCACCCCTCCACTTT; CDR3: CASSSTGGSAPLHF
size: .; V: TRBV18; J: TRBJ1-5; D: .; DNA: TGTGCCAGCTCACCCGGGACACCAGATCAGCCCCAGCATTTT; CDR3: CASSPGTPDQPQHF
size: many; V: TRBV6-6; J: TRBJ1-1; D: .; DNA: TGTGCCAGCACCGACCCCTGGGGGCGGCCCATGAACACTGAAGCTTTCTTT; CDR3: CASTDPWGRPMNTEAFF
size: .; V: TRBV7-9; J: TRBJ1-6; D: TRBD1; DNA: TGTGCCAGCAGCTTGGGACAGATCAATTCACCCCTCCACTTT; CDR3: CASSLGQINSPLHF
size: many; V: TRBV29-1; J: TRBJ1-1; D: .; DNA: TGCAGCGCATCCTACAGGGTAGGGCACACTGAAGCTTTCTTT; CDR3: CSASYRVGHTEAFF
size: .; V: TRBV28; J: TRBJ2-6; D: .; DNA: TGTGCCAGTTTCTCCGGGGCCAACGTCCTGACTTTC; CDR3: CASFSGANVLTF
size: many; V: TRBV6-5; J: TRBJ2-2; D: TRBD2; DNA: TGTGCCAGCAGCTCCTCTCGCGGGAGGAACGAGGACACCGGGGAGCTGTTTTTT; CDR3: CASSSSRGRNEDTGELFF
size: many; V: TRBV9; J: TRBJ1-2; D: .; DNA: TGTGCCAGCAGCGTAGACGCTAACTATGGCTACACCTTC; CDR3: CASSVDANYGYTF
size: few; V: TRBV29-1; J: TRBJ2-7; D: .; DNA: TGCAGCGTTGGTATTGGAGGGGGGTCCTACGAGCAGTACTTC; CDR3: CSVGIGGGSYEQYF
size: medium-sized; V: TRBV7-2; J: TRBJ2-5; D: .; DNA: TGTGCCAGCAGCGGCGGGATCCCAAAGGGGACCCAGTACTTC; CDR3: CASSGGIPKGTQYF
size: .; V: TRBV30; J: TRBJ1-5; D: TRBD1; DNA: TGTGCCTGGAGGGGACAGAGCAATCAGCCCCAGCATTTT; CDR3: CAWRGQSNQPQHF
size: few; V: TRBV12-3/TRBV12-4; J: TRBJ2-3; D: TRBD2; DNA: TGTGCCAGCAGCCGTGAGGCGGGGGGGAGCACAGATACGCAGTATTTT; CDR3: CASSREAGGSTDTQYF
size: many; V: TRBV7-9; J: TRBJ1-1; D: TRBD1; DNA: TGTGCCAGCAGCCCCACGACAGGGAGCGGCACTGAAGCTTTCTTT; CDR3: CASSPTTGSGTEAFF
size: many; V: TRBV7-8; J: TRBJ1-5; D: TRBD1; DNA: TGTGCCAGCAGCGGACGACAGGGGTATCAGCCCCAGCATTTT; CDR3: CASSGRQGYQPQHF
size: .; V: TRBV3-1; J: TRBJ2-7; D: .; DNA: TGTGCCAGCAGCCAGACTACCCAATACGAGCAGTACTTC; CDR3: CASSQTTQYEQYF